Below, one T cell receptor beta chain is given with its context. Its antigen is not known. Researchers ran the PCR with 60 Vbeta and 13 Jbeta primers. Sequencing used immunoSEQ multiplex PCR; TCRdb keeps in-frame clones, though not all of them. The sample includes roughly 180,000 clones, more than 80% of them seen just once. This record comes from a study of cytomegalovirus exposure and HLA in healthy donors. General study points: Most TCR sequences proved rare, with some public TCRs found in many donors.

Sequenced: PBMCs. This sequence originates from a male donor in good health and CMV-seronegative.

The CDR3 coding sequence is TGTGCCACCAGCAGGGCCACAGATACGCAGTATTTT. Its translation is CATSRATDTQYF. This rearrangement joins TRBV15 to TRBJ2-3; no definite D call. The CDR3 loop spans 12 amino acids. The germline V gene encodes CDR1 LNHNV and CDR2 YYDKDF (reference sequence). Trimming took 3 bases from V and 2 from J, leaving 3 bases between them.